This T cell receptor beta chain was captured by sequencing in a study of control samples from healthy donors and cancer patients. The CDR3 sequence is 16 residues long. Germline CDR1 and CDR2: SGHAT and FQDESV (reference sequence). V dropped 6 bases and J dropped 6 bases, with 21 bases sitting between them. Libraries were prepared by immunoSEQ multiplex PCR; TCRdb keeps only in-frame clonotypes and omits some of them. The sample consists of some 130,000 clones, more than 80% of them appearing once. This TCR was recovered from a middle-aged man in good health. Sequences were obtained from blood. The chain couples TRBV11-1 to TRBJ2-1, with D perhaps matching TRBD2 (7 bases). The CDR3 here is CASRPADGGPSNEQFF. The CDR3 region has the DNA TGTGCCAGCAGACCCGCGGACGGGGGGCCAAGCAATGAGCAGTTCTTC.